These T cell receptor beta chains were read from a single sample in a study of T cell responses to AZD1222 COVID-19 vaccine. Some clones are missing from TCRdb's copy, which holds only in-frame ones; the method was immunoSEQ multiplex PCR. The sample lists some 200,000 clones, about 89% occurring once. Sequenced material: peripheral blood, taken 28 days after the second AZD1222 dose. Source of these receptors: an adult who received the AZD1222 COVID-19 vaccine. CDR3s include the opening cysteine and the closing phenylalanine or tryptophan. Each record gives: CDR3 protein, CDR3 DNA, D gene, J gene, CDR3 length, clone size, V gene. D genes are given only for firm matches. Clone sizes are given selectively: once, few, many, or a class where the clone is expanded.

CASSEKGRVSSYEQYF,TGTGCCAGCAGTGAGAAGGGGCGGGTGAGCTCCTACGAGCAGTACTTC,NA,TRBJ2-7,16,NA,TRBV2
CASRQGVEAFF,TGTGCCAGCAGACAAGGGGTTGAAGCTTTCTTT,NA,TRBJ1-1,11,NA,TRBV6-5
CASRSGATITGNTEAFF,TGCGCCAGCAGGAGTGGGGCTACGATTACAGGGAACACTGAAGCTTTCTTT,NA,TRBJ1-1,17,NA,TRBV4-1
CASSPRPGGSYEQYF,TGTGCCAGCAGCCCCAGGCCGGGGGGCTCCTACGAGCAGTACTTC,TRBD2,TRBJ2-7,15,NA,TRBV9
CASSLLADTNEQFF,TGTGCCAGCAGTTTACTAGCGGATACCAATGAGCAGTTCTTC,TRBD2,TRBJ2-1,14,NA,TRBV6-2/TRBV6-3
CASSEFATGELFF,TGTGCCAGCAGTGAATTTGCCACCGGGGAGCTGTTTTTT,NA,TRBJ2-2,13,NA,TRBV25-1
CASSRGTGDQPQHF,TGTGCCAGCAGCCGTGGGACAGGGGATCAGCCCCAGCATTTT,TRBD1,TRBJ1-5,14,NA,TRBV7-9
CASSQTGGGETQYF,TGTGCCAGCAGTCAAACAGGGGGCGGAGAGACCCAGTACTTC,TRBD1,TRBJ2-5,14,NA,TRBV6-4
CASSLWGEGTEAFF,TGCGCCAGCAGCTTGTGGGGTGAGGGTACTGAAGCTTTCTTT,NA,TRBJ1-1,14,once,TRBV5-1
CATSRVKDTEAFF,TGTGCCACCAGCAGAGTAAAGGACACTGAAGCTTTCTTT,NA,TRBJ1-1,13,NA,TRBV15
CASSIDGSSGNTIYF,TGTGCCAGTAGTATCGACGGGTCCTCTGGAAACACCATATATTTT,NA,TRBJ1-3,15,NA,TRBV19
CASSPSGSGETQYF,TGTGCCAGCAGCCCTAGCGGGAGTGGGGAGACCCAGTACTTC,TRBD2,TRBJ2-5,14,NA,TRBV7-3
CASSVGGPGTAYGYTF,TGTGCCAGCAGTGTCGGTGGTCCCGGGACAGCTTATGGCTACACCTTC,TRBD1,TRBJ1-2,16,NA,TRBV6-1
CASRRTSGNHEQYF,TGTGCCAGCAGACGGACTAGCGGGAACCACGAGCAGTACTTC,TRBD2,TRBJ2-7,14,NA,TRBV6-5
CASSSGGQGGQETQYF,TGCGCCAGCAGCTCTGGGGGACAGGGTGGGCAAGAGACCCAGTACTTC,TRBD1,TRBJ2-5,16,NA,TRBV5-1
CATPKRGHQPQHF,TGTGCCACTCCGAAACGGGGGCATCAGCCCCAGCATTTT,NA,TRBJ1-5,13,NA,TRBV7-6
CASSLFGATANEKLFF,TGTGCCAGCAGCTTGTTTGGAGCCACCGCTAATGAAAAACTGTTTTTT,NA,TRBJ1-4,16,once,TRBV5-6
CASSPGASGRQNEQFF,TGTGCCAGCAGCCCCGGGGCTAGCGGGAGGCAAAATGAGCAGTTCTTC,TRBD2,TRBJ2-1,16,NA,TRBV3-1/TRBV3-2
CASSVGLAGLLSYNEQFF,TGTGCCAGCAGCGTAGGACTAGCGGGACTTCTCTCCTACAATGAGCAGTTCTTC,TRBD2,TRBJ2-1,18,NA,TRBV9
CASSLGTGAGNTIYF,TGTGCCAGCAGCTTGGGGACAGGGGCTGGAAACACCATATATTTT,TRBD1,TRBJ1-3,15,NA,TRBV5-4
CASSLPVGEQYF,TGTGCCAGCAGTTTACCCGTCGGCGAGCAGTACTTC,NA,TRBJ2-7,12,NA,TRBV12-3/TRBV12-4
CASGLVLGQEGYGYTF,TGTGCTAGTGGTTTGGTACTCGGACAGGAGGGGTATGGCTACACCTTC,TRBD1,TRBJ1-2,16,NA,TRBV12-5
CASSFSTGGGEKLFF,TGTGCCAGCAGCTTCTCAACAGGGGGAGGGGAAAAACTGTTTTTT,TRBD1,TRBJ1-4,15,few,TRBV7-9
CSVGQRVTDTQYF,TGCAGCGTTGGACAGCGGGTGACAGATACGCAGTATTTT,NA,TRBJ2-3,13,NA,TRBV29-1
CASSQPGTDSNQPQHF,TGCGCCAGCAGCCAACCCGGGACAGATAGCAATCAGCCCCAGCATTTT,TRBD1,TRBJ1-5,16,NA,TRBV4-1
CASSFAPTSGRPWETQYF,TGTGCCAGCAGCTTTGCCCCGACTAGCGGGAGACCATGGGAGACCCAGTACTTC,NA,TRBJ2-5,18,NA,TRBV12-1
CASSYSIQGAYEQYF,TGTGCCAGCAGTTACTCCATACAGGGTGCCTACGAGCAGTACTTC,NA,TRBJ2-7,15,NA,TRBV6-5
CASSGDSRRHF,TGTGCCAGCAGTGGAGACAGCCGTCGGCATTTT,NA,TRBJ1-5,11,once,TRBV2
CASSIRLGESPTGELFF,TGTGCCAGCAGCATCCGTCTAGGCGAGTCTCCCACCGGGGAGCTGTTTTTT,NA,TRBJ2-2,17,NA,TRBV11-3
CASSLGGQGAQYF,TGTGCCAGCAGCTTGGGAGGTCAAGGCGCCCAGTACTTC,NA,TRBJ2-5,13,NA,TRBV5-5
CASNLAQGYGYTF,TGTGCCAGCAACCTAGCGCAGGGCTATGGCTACACCTTC,NA,TRBJ1-2,13,few,TRBV2
CASSLDGRSPLHF,TGTGCCAGTAGTCTGGACGGGAGATCACCCCTCCACTTT,NA,TRBJ1-6,13,NA,TRBV19
CASSFSSSSYNEQFF,TGTGCCAGCAGTTTTTCGTCATCCTCCTACAATGAGCAGTTCTTC,NA,TRBJ2-1,15,NA,TRBV27
CASSLPSGPHYGYTF,TGTGCCAGCAGTTTACCCTCGGGACCCCACTATGGCTACACCTTC,NA,TRBJ1-2,15,NA,TRBV28
CASRNTDTQYF,TGTGCCAGCAGAAACACAGATACGCAGTATTTT,NA,TRBJ2-3,11,NA,TRBV6-5
CASSPPNLGNEQYF,TGTGCCAGCTCACCACCGAATTTGGGAAACGAGCAGTACTTC,NA,TRBJ2-7,14,NA,TRBV18
CASSYGTTEAFF,TGTGCCAGCAGTTACGGCACCACTGAAGCTTTCTTT,NA,TRBJ1-1,12,NA,TRBV6-5
CASSLNSDSVTYEQYF,TGTGCCAGCTCACTCAACTCGGACAGCGTTACCTACGAGCAGTACTTC,NA,TRBJ2-7,16,once,TRBV18